This T cell receptor beta chain is from a study of blood T cells in healthy people across ages (dated by TCRdb to the mid-2010s). The study in broad terms: Template switching captured roughly one uniquely barcoded TCR beta cDNA molecule per two T cells in model experiments. Using deep sequencing normalized with unique cDNA molecular identifiers, the study measured how TCR beta repertoire diversity changes with age. Donors were grouped into four age groups: young (average 16 years), middle-aged (roughly 38), aged (around 62) and long-lived (about 82). To avoid experimental bias, donors of different ages were spread randomly across the sequencing lanes. The study analyzed two additional independent replicas of 1 million unique cDNA reads from the same blood draw for two donors, one aged 18 to 30 and one aged 80 or older.

A remark on this clonotype: Its antigen has not been determined. No quality values exist for individual bases; no much larger clone is one base distant.

Cut back by 2 bases and 5 bases, the V and J ends lie 13 bases apart. From the cysteine through the phenylalanine, the CDR3 covers 14 amino acids. Only CDR3 DNA remains: 42 bases, in frame from the first base. The germline V gene (reference sequence) yields SGHKS for CDR1 and YYEKEE for CDR2. The roughly 38 donors, aged 6 to 90 years, were systemically healthy Caucasian individuals from Russia. Ten milliliters of peripheral blood were drawn from each donor into EDTA-treated Vacutainer tubes. Ficoll-Paque density-gradient centrifugation was used to isolate PBMCs, with at least 6 million obtained per sample. Trizol reagent was used to extract total RNA from PBMCs, with at least 5.5 micrograms per sample. The percentages of naive CD45RAhigh/CD27high T cells were determined by flow cytometry on a PBMC aliquot from every donor. Beyond this particular receptor, the publication reports: There was a strong correlation between observed TCR beta diversity and the percentage of naive T cells measured by flow cytometry. Because the CMV infection status of the donors was unknown, age-related changes in expanded clonotypes may potentially have been confounded. Conclusive comparison of naive and antigen-experienced compartments was prevented by the profiling of bulk unsorted PBMCs. Estimates of total diversity based on one million sequenced T cells were considered lower bounds and underestimates. Compared with the aged group, more naive CD4+ T cells, fewer expanded clones and increased TCR diversity were shown by the long-lived group, suggesting age selection. As age increased, observed TCR beta diversity per million T cells dropped in a roughly linear way, and a significant reduction was already evident by age around 41.

The library relied on 5' RACE. The run used an Illumina HiSeq 2500. The second PCR ran for about 6 to 12 cycles and used a J-beta primer mix along with a sample-barcoded 5' primer. A template-switch 5' adaptor carrying 12 random nucleotides introduced a unique molecular identifier onto each TCR beta cDNA molecule. At least 3 million CDR3-containing paired-end reads were obtained from each sample. First-strand cDNA synthesis was performed from all RNA using the Mint cDNA synthesis kit, with priming by a TRBC-specific oligonucleotide. All cDNA was treated with uracil-DNA glycosylase and then went through a first 18-cycle PCR with the universal primers M1SS and BC2_uni_R. On the authors' methods: Each sample was normalized by randomly selecting 1 million high-quality reads, each carrying a distinct molecular identifier. Reads with shared molecular identifiers were discarded instead of being binned into consensus sequences. CDR3 identification, clonotype clustering and error correction used MiTCR with a Q25 quality threshold and the strictest error-elimination algorithm. A nonparametric unseen species model using Euler transformation provided a lower-bound estimate of total TCR beta diversity. The raw public reads went through TCRdb reprocessing: fastp at Q25, MiXCR clone calling, in-frame beta chains kept. Entries that share a CDR3 protein sequence are merged under the most common genes and DNA. V and J calls and clone size were set by TCRdb, not the authors. In all, the sample holds hundreds of thousands of distinct CDR3 sequences, and about 49% of those were seen once. The ten largest make up 51% of the sample.

The chain is made from TRBV5-5 and TRBJ1-1, and possibly TRBD1, on 6 matching bases. Input material: blood. The receptor's source is a man between 60 and 75 years old in good health. The DNA sequence is TGTGCCAGCAGCTTCCCGGGACATCGGACTGAAGCTTTCTTT. It codes for CASSFPGHRTEAFF. The reference TRBV5-5 and TRBJ1-1 proteins fill in what lies around the CDR3, so the full variable domain reads DAGVTQSPTHLIKTRGQQVTLRCSPISGHKSVSWYQQVLGQGPQFIFQYYEKEERGRGNFPDRFSARQFPNYSSELNVNALLLGDSALYLCASSFPGHRTEAFFGQGTRLTVV.